The entry that follows covers one T cell receptor beta chain sequence. The data originate from a study of blood T cell repertoires in COVID-19. Study-level background: The analysed material was cDNA or gDNA that came from T cells, B-cell-depleted T cells, or PBMCs.

Clones were read by immunoSEQ multiplex PCR, and TCRdb kept only the in-frame ones, dropping some. The sample shows hundreds of thousands of clones, approximately 81% of them seen only once. Trimming took 6 bases from V and 4 from J, leaving 9 bases between them. This CDR3 has 12 residues. The TCR was taken from a woman of 80 years or more with active or convalescent COVID-19. The chain links TRBV12-3 or TRBV12-4 to TRBJ1-1; no firm D call. Sequenced input: peripheral blood. The CDR3 nucleotides read TGTGCCAGCAGCTACCCGCCCACTGAAGCTTTCTTT. It yields the protein CASSYPPTEAFF.